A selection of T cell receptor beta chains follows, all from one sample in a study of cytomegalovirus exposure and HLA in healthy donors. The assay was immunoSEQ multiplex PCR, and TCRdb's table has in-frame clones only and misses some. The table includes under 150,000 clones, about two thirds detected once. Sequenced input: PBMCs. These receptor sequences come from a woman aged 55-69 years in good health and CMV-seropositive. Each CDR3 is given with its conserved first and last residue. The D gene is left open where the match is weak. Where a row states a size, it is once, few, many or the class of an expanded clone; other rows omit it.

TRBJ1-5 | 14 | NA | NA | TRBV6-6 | TGTGCCGCCAATGGGCTCTATAGCAATCAGCCCCAGCATTTT | CAANGLYSNQPQHF
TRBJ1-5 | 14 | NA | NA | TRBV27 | TGTGCCAGCAGTTTAGCGGAAAGCAATCAGCCCCAGCATTTT | CASSLAESNQPQHF
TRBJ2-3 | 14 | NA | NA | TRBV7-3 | TGTGCCAGCAGCCCAGGGACAAGCACAGATACGCAGTATTTT | CASSPGTSTDTQYF
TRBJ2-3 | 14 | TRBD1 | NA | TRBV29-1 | TGCAGCGTTGGGGGACAGCCATTTACAGATACGCAGTATTTT | CSVGGQPFTDTQYF
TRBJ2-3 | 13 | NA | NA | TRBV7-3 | TGTGCCGGATGTAATCAGGGGACAGATACGCAGTATTTT | CAGCNQGTDTQYF
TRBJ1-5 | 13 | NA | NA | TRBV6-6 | TGTGCCAGCAGGGGGGACATCAATCAGCCCCAGCATTTT | CASRGDINQPQHF
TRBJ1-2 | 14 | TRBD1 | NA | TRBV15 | TGTGCCACCAGCAGAGGGACAGGGAACTATGGCTACACCTTC | CATSRGTGNYGYTF
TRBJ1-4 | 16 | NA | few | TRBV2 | TGTGCCAGCACACCCACCCCGGGATCAACTAATGAAAAACTGTTTTTT | CASTPTPGSTNEKLFF
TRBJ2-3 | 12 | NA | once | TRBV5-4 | TGTGCCAGCAGCCCTCCCGATCGGGCGCAGTATTTT | CASSPPDRAQYF
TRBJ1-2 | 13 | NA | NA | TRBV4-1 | TGCGCCAGCAGTCCAGGGACTAACTATGGCTACACCTTC | CASSPGTNYGYTF
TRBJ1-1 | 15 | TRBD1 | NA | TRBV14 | TGTGCCAGCAGCCAAGATTTAGGACAGGGGTTTTTGGCTTTCTTT | CASSQDLGQGFLAFF
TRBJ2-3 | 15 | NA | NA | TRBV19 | TGTGCCAGTAGTACCCTAGGGGGTAGCACAGATACGCAGTATTTT | CASSTLGGSTDTQYF
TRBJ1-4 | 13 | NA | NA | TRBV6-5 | TGTGCCAGCAGTTACCGGAGTAATGAAAAACTGTTTTTT | CASSYRSNEKLFF
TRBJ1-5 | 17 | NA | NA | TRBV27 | TGTGCCAGCAGTGCCCTTGAGCGGGGGCCAGGGTATCAGCCCCAGCATTTT | CASSALERGPGYQPQHF
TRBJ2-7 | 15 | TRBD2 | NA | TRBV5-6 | TGTGCCAGCAGCCCACTAGCGGTGAGCTCCTACGAGCAGTACTTC | CASSPLAVSSYEQYF
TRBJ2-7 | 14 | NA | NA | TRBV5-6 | TGTGCCAGCAGCTTGGCTGGTCAGATCTACGAGCAGTACTTC | CASSLAGQIYEQYF
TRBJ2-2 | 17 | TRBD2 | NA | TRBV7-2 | TGTGCCAGCAGCCGCGTAGCGGGGTCGGCGAACACCGGGGAGCTGTTTTTT | CASSRVAGSANTGELFF
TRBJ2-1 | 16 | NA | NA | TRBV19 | TGTGCCAGTAGTCGGGACTCACCAGCTTTACGGAATGAGCAGTTCTTC | CASSRDSPALRNEQFF
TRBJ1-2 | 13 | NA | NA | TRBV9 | TGTGCCAGCAGCGCCAGGGTCGACTATGGCTACACCTTC | CASSARVDYGYTF
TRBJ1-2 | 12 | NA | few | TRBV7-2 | TGTGCCAGCAGCTTCAACAGGGCTGGCTACACCTTC | CASSFNRAGYTF
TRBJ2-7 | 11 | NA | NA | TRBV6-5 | TGTGCCAGCATCAGTGCCTACGAGCAGTACTTC | CASISAYEQYF
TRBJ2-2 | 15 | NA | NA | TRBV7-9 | TGTGCCAGCAGCGGTGCTCAGGGGAACACCGGGGAGCTGTTTTTT | CASSGAQGNTGELFF
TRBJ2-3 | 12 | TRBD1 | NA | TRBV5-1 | TGCGCCAGCAGTGCGACAGGGGATACGCAGTATTTT | CASSATGDTQYF
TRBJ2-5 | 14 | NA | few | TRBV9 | TGTGCCAGCAGCGCTGGACAGAACCAAGAGACCCAGTACTTC | CASSAGQNQETQYF
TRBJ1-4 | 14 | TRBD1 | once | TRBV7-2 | TGTGCCAGCAGCTTGGGGGACAGGGGTGAAAAACTGTTTTTT | CASSLGDRGEKLFF
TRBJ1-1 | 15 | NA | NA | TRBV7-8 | TGTGCCAGCAGCTTAGCGAGGTGGCAGAACACTGAAGCTTTCTTT | CASSLARWQNTEAFF
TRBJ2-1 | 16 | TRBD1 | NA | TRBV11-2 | TGTGCCAGCAGCTCCATCCCGGGACAGGGTTACAATGAGCAGTTCTTC | CASSSIPGQGYNEQFF
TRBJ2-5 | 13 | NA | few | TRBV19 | TGTGCCAGTAGTATAGGGCTGGAAGAGACCCAGTACTTC | CASSIGLEETQYF
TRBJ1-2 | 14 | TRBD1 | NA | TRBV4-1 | TGCGCCAGCAGCAGACCGGGACAGACATATGGCTACACCTTC | CASSRPGQTYGYTF
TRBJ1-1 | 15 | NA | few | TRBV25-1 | TGTGCCAGCAGTGATAGGGGGTTTGGGGCCACTGAAGCTTTCTTT | CASSDRGFGATEAFF
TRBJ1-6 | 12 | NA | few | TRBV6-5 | TGTGCCAGCAGGTCACGTCTAATGGCCCTCCACTTT | CASRSRLMALHF
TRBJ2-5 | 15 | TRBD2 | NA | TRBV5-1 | TGCGCCAGCAGCCGGACTAGCGGGGAGGGGGAGACCCAGTACTTC | CASSRTSGEGETQYF
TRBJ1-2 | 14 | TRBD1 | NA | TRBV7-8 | TGTGCCAGCAGCTTAGCGGGGACAGGTTATGGCTACACCTTC | CASSLAGTGYGYTF
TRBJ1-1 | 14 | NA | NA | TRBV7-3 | TGTGCCAGCAGCTCCGGGACTTTTAACACTGAAGCTTTCTTT | CASSSGTFNTEAFF
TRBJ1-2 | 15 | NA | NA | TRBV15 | TGTGCCACCGGCCGGACGGGAGGGGGGGACTATGGCTACACCTTC | CATGRTGGGDYGYTF
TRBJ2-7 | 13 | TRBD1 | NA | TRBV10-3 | TGTGCCATCAGTGCGACCGACAGGGACGAGCAGTACTTC | CAISATDRDEQYF
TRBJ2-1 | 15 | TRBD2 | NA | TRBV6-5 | TGTGCCAGCAGGAGGACTAGCGGGGGCTACAATGAGCAGTTCTTC | CASRRTSGGYNEQFF
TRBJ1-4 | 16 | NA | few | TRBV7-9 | TGTGCCAGCAGCTCGGTAGGGGTTCTATGGGGTGAAAAACTGTTTTTT | CASSSVGVLWGEKLFF
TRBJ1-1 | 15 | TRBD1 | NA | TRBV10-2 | TGCGCCAGCAGACTTAGACAGGGGGTAAACACTGAAGCTTTCTTT | CASRLRQGVNTEAFF
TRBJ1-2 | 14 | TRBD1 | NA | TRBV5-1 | TGCGCCAGCAGCTTGGGTGACAGGGACCATGGCTACACCTTC | CASSLGDRDHGYTF
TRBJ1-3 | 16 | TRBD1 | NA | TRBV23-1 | TGCGCCAGCAGCGGACAGGACAGAGAGCCTGGAAACACCATATATTTT | CASSGQDREPGNTIYF
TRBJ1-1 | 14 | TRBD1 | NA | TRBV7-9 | TGTGCCAGCAGGCAAGGGACAGGGAGGAATGAAGCTTTCTTT | CASRQGTGRNEAFF
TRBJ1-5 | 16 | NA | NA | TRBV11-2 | TGTGCCAGCAGCTCGGGGGTTGAAGGTAACCTTTCGCCCCAGCATTTT | CASSSGVEGNLSPQHF
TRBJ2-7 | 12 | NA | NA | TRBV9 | TGTGCCAGCAGTGATCGGGGGTACGAGCAGTACTTC | CASSDRGYEQYF
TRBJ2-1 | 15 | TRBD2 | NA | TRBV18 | TGTGCCAGCTCACTAAAGCGGGGGGGCTACAATGAGCAGTTCTTC | CASSLKRGGYNEQFF
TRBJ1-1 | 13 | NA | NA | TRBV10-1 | TGCGCCACCTCGACAGCCTTGGACACTGAAGCTTTCTTT | CATSTALDTEAFF
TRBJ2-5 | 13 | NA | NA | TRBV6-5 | TGTGCCAGCAGCACACCGGGACTTCCGACCCAGTACTTC | CASSTPGLPTQYF